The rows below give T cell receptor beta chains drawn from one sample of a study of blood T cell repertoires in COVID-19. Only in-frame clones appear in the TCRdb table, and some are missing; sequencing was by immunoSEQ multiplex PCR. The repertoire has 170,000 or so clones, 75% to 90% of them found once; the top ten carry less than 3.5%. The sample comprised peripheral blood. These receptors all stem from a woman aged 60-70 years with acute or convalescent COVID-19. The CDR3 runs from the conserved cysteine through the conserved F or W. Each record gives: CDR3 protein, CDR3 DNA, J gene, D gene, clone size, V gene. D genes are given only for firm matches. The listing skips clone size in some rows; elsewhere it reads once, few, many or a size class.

CDR3 protein: CASSVGTGGPQPQHF; CDR3 DNA: TGTGCCAGCAGTGTAGGGACAGGGGGTCCTCAGCCCCAGCATTTT; J gene: TRBJ1-5; D gene: TRBD1; clone size: .; V gene: TRBV2
CDR3 protein: CATSDSYGTGGSQPQHF; CDR3 DNA: TGTGCCACCAGTGATTCCTACGGGACAGGGGGCAGTCAGCCCCAGCATTTT; J gene: TRBJ1-5; D gene: TRBD1; clone size: .; V gene: TRBV24-1
CDR3 protein: CASSYRGNGYTF; CDR3 DNA: TGTGCCAGCAGTTACAGGGGTAATGGCTACACCTTC; J gene: TRBJ1-2; D gene: .; clone size: .; V gene: TRBV6-5
CDR3 protein: CASSFSTTGGGETQYF; CDR3 DNA: TGTGCCAGCAGCTTCTCTACTACAGGGGGCGGAGAGACCCAGTACTTC; J gene: TRBJ2-5; D gene: TRBD1; clone size: .; V gene: TRBV7-9
CDR3 protein: CASSLQTGGRQETQYF; CDR3 DNA: TGTGCCAGCTCATTACAGACAGGGGGCCGTCAAGAGACCCAGTACTTC; J gene: TRBJ2-5; D gene: TRBD1; clone size: .; V gene: TRBV18
CDR3 protein: CASSVGSGGFYEQYF; CDR3 DNA: TGTGCCAGCAGCGTAGGTAGCGGGGGGTTCTACGAGCAGTACTTC; J gene: TRBJ2-7; D gene: TRBD2; clone size: .; V gene: TRBV9
CDR3 protein: CASSPGGYGYTF; CDR3 DNA: TGTGCCAGCAGTCCCGGGGGGTATGGCTACACCTTC; J gene: TRBJ1-2; D gene: .; clone size: .; V gene: TRBV7-9
CDR3 protein: CASKPGLAGQETQYF; CDR3 DNA: TGTGCCAGCAAACCGGGACTAGCGGGCCAAGAGACCCAGTACTTC; J gene: TRBJ2-5; D gene: TRBD2; clone size: .; V gene: TRBV2
CDR3 protein: CASRRQGAAGELFF; CDR3 DNA: TGTGCCAGTCGACGGCAGGGGGCAGCCGGGGAGCTGTTTTTT; J gene: TRBJ2-2; D gene: TRBD1; clone size: .; V gene: TRBV19
CDR3 protein: CASSEARLGPPSYNEQFF; CDR3 DNA: TGTGCCAGCAGCGAGGCCAGATTAGGTCCGCCCTCCTACAATGAGCAGTTCTTC; J gene: TRBJ2-1; D gene: .; clone size: few; V gene: TRBV7-3
CDR3 protein: CASSDGLDDKAFF; CDR3 DNA: TGTGCCAGCAGTGACGGCCTAGACGATAAAGCTTTCTTT; J gene: TRBJ1-1; D gene: .; clone size: .; V gene: TRBV2
CDR3 protein: CASSYTGGSEKLFF; CDR3 DNA: TGTGCCAGCAGTTACACAGGGGGGAGTGAAAAACTGTTTTTT; J gene: TRBJ1-4; D gene: TRBD1; clone size: few; V gene: TRBV6-2/TRBV6-3
CDR3 protein: CASRWTGNTEAFF; CDR3 DNA: TGTGCCAGCAGGTGGACAGGGAACACTGAAGCTTTCTTT; J gene: TRBJ1-1; D gene: TRBD1; clone size: few; V gene: TRBV6-5
CDR3 protein: CASSLTGGPFNYGYTF; CDR3 DNA: TGTGCCAGCAGCTTAACCGGGGGGCCATTTAACTATGGCTACACCTTC; J gene: TRBJ1-2; D gene: .; clone size: .; V gene: TRBV3-1/TRBV3-2
CDR3 protein: CASSDRGRGFYEQYF; CDR3 DNA: TGCGCCAGCAGTGATCGAGGGCGGGGATTCTACGAGCAGTACTTC; J gene: TRBJ2-7; D gene: .; clone size: .; V gene: TRBV10-2
CDR3 protein: CSSITGLGSYNEQFF; CDR3 DNA: TGCAGCTCAATAACAGGTTTGGGATCCTACAATGAGCAGTTCTTC; J gene: TRBJ2-1; D gene: .; clone size: .; V gene: TRBV29-1
CDR3 protein: CASSPRDRGTDTQYF; CDR3 DNA: TGTGCCAGCAGCCCCCGGGACAGGGGAACAGATACGCAGTATTTT; J gene: TRBJ2-3; D gene: TRBD1; clone size: .; V gene: TRBV3-1/TRBV3-2
CDR3 protein: CASSPSRGNQPQHF; CDR3 DNA: TGTGCCAGCTCACCATCTCGGGGGAATCAGCCCCAGCATTTT; J gene: TRBJ1-5; D gene: .; clone size: .; V gene: TRBV18
CDR3 protein: CASSPPTGGHEQYF; CDR3 DNA: TGTGCCAGCTCACCACCGACAGGGGGACACGAGCAGTACTTC; J gene: TRBJ2-7; D gene: TRBD1; clone size: once; V gene: TRBV18
CDR3 protein: CAASIGGNTIYF; CDR3 DNA: TGTGCCGCCTCCATTGGGGGCAACACCATATATTTT; J gene: TRBJ1-3; D gene: .; clone size: .; V gene: TRBV12-3/TRBV12-4
CDR3 protein: CASSVEDGQGLNEQFF; CDR3 DNA: TGTGCCAGCAGCGTAGAGGATGGACAGGGGCTCAATGAGCAGTTCTTC; J gene: TRBJ2-1; D gene: TRBD1; clone size: few; V gene: TRBV9
CDR3 protein: CASSNTGANTEAFF; CDR3 DNA: TGTGCCAGCAGCAACACAGGGGCGAACACTGAAGCTTTCTTT; J gene: TRBJ1-1; D gene: TRBD1; clone size: .; V gene: TRBV7-2
CDR3 protein: CASSLSGGRNEKLFF; CDR3 DNA: TGTGCCAGCAGCTTATCTGGGGGGAGAAATGAAAAACTGTTTTTT; J gene: TRBJ1-4; D gene: .; clone size: .; V gene: TRBV7-9
CDR3 protein: CAITAGGSTDTQYF; CDR3 DNA: TGTGCCATCACAGCGGGGGGGAGCACAGATACGCAGTATTTT; J gene: TRBJ2-3; D gene: TRBD2; clone size: .; V gene: TRBV10-3
CDR3 protein: CASSPLRNSGGQTQYF; CDR3 DNA: TGTGCCAGCAGTCCCTTAAGGAATAGCGGGGGCCAGACCCAGTACTTC; J gene: TRBJ2-5; D gene: TRBD2; clone size: .; V gene: TRBV27
CDR3 protein: CSASGATDTQYF; CDR3 DNA: TGCAGTGCTAGTGGAGCGACAGATACGCAGTATTTT; J gene: TRBJ2-3; D gene: .; clone size: few; V gene: TRBV20-1
CDR3 protein: CASSRHGDRGPSAGGYTF; CDR3 DNA: TGTGCCAGCAGCCGGCACGGGGACAGGGGGCCTTCCGCCGGTGGCTACACCTTC; J gene: TRBJ1-2; D gene: TRBD1; clone size: .; V gene: TRBV7-2